This T cell receptor (beta chain) stems from a study of Graves' ophthalmopathy and Graves' hyperthyroidism. Study overall: The blood sample was drawn at first diagnosis and before any treatment.

Clinicians diagnosed using symptoms, serum thyroxine, TRAb, thyroid ultrasound and orbital computed tomography. The CDR3 extends over 12 amino acids. CDR1 and CDR2 from the germline V gene are SQVTM and ANQGSEA. Trimming removed 6 bases from V and 3 bases from J, with 11 bases in between. The authors amplified TCR beta CDR3 regions from RNA transcripts. Second-round multiplex PCR came after first-round RT-PCR with HTBI primers. TCRdb re-called the multiplex PCR reads through MiXCR, storing one row per CDR3 protein. The sample consists of about 740,000 distinct CDR3 sequences, around 40% of them appearing once. Notes on this clonotype: The antigen remains unidentified.

The study, taken as a whole, reports: Blood contained most expanded thyroid clonotypes exceeding 0.001 frequency.

The V and J genes are TRBV29-1 and TRBJ1-1; a weak D match, TRBD1 (6 bases). The material sequenced was peripheral blood. This receptor was obtained from an adult man with Graves' ophthalmopathy. The CDR3 region is CSVRDTYTEAFF. The CDR3 DNA follows: TGCAGCGTACGGGACACTTACACTGAAGCTTTCTTT.